One sample yielded the 13 T cell receptor beta chains listed below, sequenced in a study of blood T cell repertoires in COVID-19. Sequenced by immunoSEQ multiplex PCR; TCRdb stores in-frame clones only, minus some. This table has 300,000 to 400,000 clones, roughly 86% appearing once. The material sequenced was peripheral blood. These receptors were collected from a woman between 50 and 59 years old who had recovered from COVID-19.

The rearrangement joins TRBV7-2 to TRBJ2-1; 9 nucleotides agree with TRBD2. The CDR3 runs to 14 residues. V lost 5 bases, J lost 9 bases, and 8 bases stayed unmatched. CDR1 and CDR2 from the germline V gene are SGHTA and FQGNSA. The CDR3 DNA reads as TGTGCCAGCAGCCAGGGACTAGCTTGGGCTGAGCAGTTCTTC. It encodes CASSQGLAWAEQFF.

This rearrangement joins TRBV13 to TRBJ2-3, with TRBD2 as a possible D gene (6 bases). There are 15 residues in the CDR3. The V gene's germline CDR1 is PRHDT and CDR2 FYEKMQ (reference sequence). Trimming took 5 bases from V and 3 from J, leaving 15 bases between them. DNA for the CDR3: TGTGCCAGCAGCCCGGAACTAGCAGGGACAGATACGCAGTATTTT. It specifies CASSPELAGTDTQYF.

The chain recombines TRBV7-2 with TRBJ2-1, with TRBD2 identical over 10 bases. Unmatched junction bases numbered 6, after V lost 1 base and J lost 9 bases. The CDR3 is 15 residues long. Germline CDR1 reads SGHTA; CDR2 reads FQGNSA. The CDR3 sequence is CASSLVGLAAGEQFF. Written as DNA, the CDR3 is TGTGCCAGCAGCTTAGTCGGACTAGCGGCGGGTGAGCAGTTCTTC. Based on the CDR3 plus reference TRBV7-2 and TRBJ2-1, the full variable domain is GAGVSQSPSNKVTEKGKDVELRCDPISGHTALYWYRQSLGQGLEFLIYFQGNSAPDKSGLPSDRFSAERTGGSVSTLTIQRTQQEDSAVYLCASSLVGLAAGEQFFGPGTRLTVL.

The rearrangement links TRBV19 to TRBJ2-5; 10 bases line up with TRBD2. V lost 8 bases and J lost 5; bases outside the gene matches: 11. This CDR3 is 15 amino acids long. Germline V lookup: CDR1 LNHDA, CDR2 SQIVND (reference sequence). The CDR3 is CASGSSGGSRETQYF. The CDR3 region has the DNA TGTGCCAGTGGATCTAGCGGGGGCTCCCGGGAGACCCAGTACTTC.

This chain links TRBV30 with TRBJ2-5, with 9 positions matching TRBD2. The CDR3 sequence is 15 residues long. After removal of 7 bases from V and 0 bases from J, the junction contained 9 bases not matched to a gene. The germline V gene encodes CDR1 GTSNPN and CDR2 SVGIG (reference sequence). CDR3 sequence (DNA): TGTGCCTTAATAGCGGGGGTTACGTACCAAGAGACCCAGTACTTC. Its translation is CALIAGVTYQETQYF.

This chain uses TRBV7-2 with TRBJ1-1; D is undetermined. V was shortened by 5 bases and J by 0 bases, with 10 bases between the two germline ends. The CDR3 contains 14 residues. Germline V gene sequence: CDR1 SGHTA, CDR2 FQGNSA. The CDR3 protein is CASSPVLMNTEAFF. DNA for the CDR3: TGTGCCAGCAGCCCAGTGTTGATGAACACTGAAGCTTTCTTT.

This clone was counted only a few times. This chain uses TRBV4-1 with TRBJ1-1; the D gene is possibly TRBD1 (6 bases). Per germline, CDR1 MGHRA and CDR2 YSYEKL. The germline V and J ends were trimmed by 4 bases and 1 base, with 13 bases remaining between them. The CDR3 length is 15 residues. The CDR3 is CASSLQGHQNTEAFF. The CDR3 DNA sequence: TGCGCCAGCAGCCTCCAGGGACACCAGAACACTGAAGCTTTCTTT.

The rearrangement links TRBV7-2 to TRBJ2-2; no firm D call. CDR3 length: 12 amino acids. From germline, CDR1 is SGHTA and CDR2 FQGNSA. V was trimmed by 3 bases and J by 6 bases, leaving 5 bases between them. The CDR3 sequence: CASSFSAGELFF. CDR3 DNA sequence: TGTGCCAGCAGCTTTTCTGCCGGGGAGCTGTTTTTT. Based on the CDR3 plus reference TRBV7-2 and TRBJ2-2, the full variable domain is GAGVSQSPSNKVTEKGKDVELRCDPISGHTALYWYRQSLGQGLEFLIYFQGNSAPDKSGLPSDRFSAERTGGSVSTLTIQRTQQEDSAVYLCASSFSAGELFFGEGSRLTVL.

The CDR3, as DNA: TGTGCCAGCTCACCAATAGGCGACTACAACACTGAAGCTTTCTTT. It yields the protein CASSPIGDYNTEAFF. The chain combines TRBV18 with TRBJ1-1; D gene uncertain. V lost 2 bases and J lost 2, with 12 bases in between. CDR1 and CDR2 (germline): KGHSH, LQKENI. The CDR3 loop spans 15 amino acids.

This clone was seen only once. The genes are TRBV2 and TRBJ2-3; perhaps TRBD1 as D (5 bases). Germline lookup yields CDR1 SNHLY and CDR2 FYNNEI. The CDR3 covers 12 residues. Trimming removed 6 bases at V and 5 bases at J, with 9 bases between. The CDR3 nucleotides are TGTGCCAGCAGGGGGCCAGAAGATACGCAGTATTTT. It codes for CASRGPEDTQYF.

The chain joins TRBV27 to TRBJ2-7, with TRBD2 as a possible D gene (6 bases). CDR3 length equals 16 residues. Germline V gene sequence: CDR1 MNHEY, CDR2 SMNVEV (reference sequence). The V gene lost 5 bases and the J gene lost 3 bases, with 20 bases spanning the gap. The CDR3 region has the DNA TGTGCCAGCAGTACATATCGGGGGTACGATGTCTACGAGCAGTACTTC. Protein: CASSTYRGYDVYEQYF.

The V gene is TRBV5-4, the J gene TRBJ2-5, with D possibly TRBD2 on 7 matching bases. Trimming removed 0 bases from V and 1 base from J, with 10 bases in between. The CDR3 is made up of 15 amino acids. CDR1 SGHNT and CDR2 YYREEE come from the germline V gene (reference sequence). The CDR3 spells CASSLVGGAQETQYF. The DNA of the CDR3 is TGTGCCAGCAGCTTGGTAGGGGGGGCCCAAGAGACCCAGTACTTC.

CDR3 sequence reads: CASTPWPGYNEQFF. CDR3 sequence (DNA): TGTGCCAGCACCCCCTGGCCGGGCTACAATGAGCAGTTCTTC. This sequence joins TRBV6-5 and TRBJ2-1; D ambiguous. The CDR3 is made up of 14 amino acids. The germline V gene has CDR1 MNHEY and CDR2 SVGAGI. Between the trimmed V and J ends, which lost 7 bases and 3 bases, there was a span of 13 bases.